These 30 T cell receptor beta chains came from one sample sequenced in a study of a mutant IDH1 vaccine in newly diagnosed glioma. The sample's time point: baseline, week 1 (first vaccination visit). This sample's treatment: pre-vaccination baseline after standard-of-care therapy. The table came from immunoSEQ multiplex PCR; TCRdb's copy has only in-frame clones and leaves some out. The table has 90,000 to 95,000 clones, 83% seen once. Here the sequenced sample was PBMCs, taken from a glioma patient treated with radiotherapy, temozolomide or both. The receptors originated from a woman between 45 and 60 years old with glioma.

This clone was counted a single time. CDR3 in DNA: TGTGCCAGAAAACAGCCCCGGCGGCCCCAGCATTTT. It yields the protein CARKQPRRPQHF. The genes are TRBV19 and TRBJ1-5; no clear D gene. The CDR3 length is 12 residues. Trimming removed 9 bases from V and 9 bases from J, with 15 bases in between. Germline V gene data show CDR1 as LNHDA and CDR2 as SQIVND (reference sequence).

The V gene is TRBV28, the J gene TRBJ1-6, with D uncertain. The ends were cut back, 3 bases at V and 6 bases at J, with 6 bases in the middle. The CDR3 is 13 residues long. Germline lookup yields CDR1 MDHEN and CDR2 SYDVKM. The CDR3 bases are TGTGCCAGCAGTTTCGGTCTTAATTCACCCCTCCACTTT. This encodes CASSFGLNSPLHF.

The rearrangement links TRBV5-1 to TRBJ1-1, with a possible D match to TRBD1 (6 bases). V dropped 4 bases and J dropped 4 bases, with 14 bases sitting between them. Germline V gene sequence: CDR1 SGHRS, CDR2 YFSETQ. This CDR3 has 14 residues. For the CDR3, the DNA is TGCGCCAGCAGCGCACAACAGGGCCCCACTGAAGCTTTCTTT. This encodes CASSAQQGPTEAFF.

This sequence joins TRBV4-1 and TRBJ2-5; D gene ambiguous. The germline V gene has CDR1 MGHRA and CDR2 YSYEKL. The CDR3 length is 13 residues. Deletions cut 10 bases from V and 3 bases from J, with 15 bases between. The CDR3 region has the DNA TGCGCCACCCAGGACGTACCCAAAGAGACCCAGTACTTC. Translated, it gives CATQDVPKETQYF.

V is TRBV2 and J is TRBJ2-2; TRBD1 aligns across 12 bases. J gave up 6 bases and V 7 bases, and 6 bases lay outside the gene matches. From germline, CDR1 is SNHLY and CDR2 FYNNEI. There are 15 residues in the CDR3. The CDR3 DNA is TGTGCCAGCACACCGGGACAGGGGGCTTCCGGGGAGCTGTTTTTT. As protein: CASTPGQGASGELFF.

The rearrangement joins TRBV25-1 to TRBJ2-1; 7 bases agree with TRBD2. The junction had 6 bases not matched to a gene; V was cut back by 5 bases and J by 2 bases. Germline CDR1 and CDR2: MGHDK and SYGVNS. This CDR3 has 15 amino acids. The CDR3 coding sequence is TGTGCCAGCAGTCCAAAGGGGACTACCTACAATGAGCAGTTCTTC. Residues: CASSPKGTTYNEQFF.

The chain couples TRBV9 to TRBJ2-1, with 8 bases fitting TRBD1. The J segment lost 6 bases and the V segment lost 3 bases, leaving 11 bases of the junction unmatched. In germline, CDR1 is SGDLS, CDR2 YYNGEE. This CDR3 comprises 16 residues. In nucleotides, the CDR3 is TGTGCCAGCAGCGCCCGGCAGGGGGCGCTTCTCAATGAGCAGTTCTTC. Translation gives CASSARQGALLNEQFF. The full variable domain, completed using reference TRBV9 and TRBJ2-1, is DSGVTQTPKHLITATGQRVTLRCSPRSGDLSVYWYQQSLDQGLQFLIQYYNGEERAKGNILERFSAQQFPDLHSELNLSSLELGDSALYFCASSARQGALLNEQFFGPGTRLTVL.

This clone appeared a few times. The rearrangement links TRBV9 to TRBJ1-3; D is perhaps TRBD1 (5 bases). The CDR3 covers 18 residues. Trimming removed 4 bases at V and 0 bases at J, with 20 bases between. Germline CDR1 SGDLS, CDR2 YYNGEE. The CDR3 sequence is CASSPTKSTGHSGNTIYF. In DNA form, the CDR3 reads TGTGCCAGCAGCCCCACTAAGAGTACGGGGCACTCTGGAAACACCATATATTTT.

The gene calls are TRBV6-4 and TRBJ2-1; D gene uncertain. The V gene's germline CDR1 is MRHNA and CDR2 SNTAGT. The CDR3 runs to 13 residues. V was trimmed by 2 bases and J by 9 bases, leaving 11 bases between them. The CDR3 DNA is TGTGCCAGCAGTGACGGTGAGCGCCGTGAGCAGTTCTTC. This codes for CASSDGERREQFF.

On this clone itself: Compared with germline, one end of the junction differs, possibly owing to a read error. CDR3 sequence (DNA): TGTGCTAGCAGCTTAGGCGTGGGGTCTAGCACAGATACGCAGTATTTT. It translates to CASSLGVGSSTDTQYF. This chain connects TRBV7-7 to TRBJ2-3; no reliable D call. This CDR3 is 16 amino acids long. Looked up from germline, CDR1 is SSHAT and CDR2 is FNYEAQ (reference sequence).

CDR3 region: CASSPRGEQFF. The CDR3 DNA reads as TGTGCCAGCAGCCCTCGGGGGGAGCAGTTCTTC. The chain joins TRBV7-8 to TRBJ2-1; maybe TRBD2 (6 bases). With 5 bases removed from V and 10 bases from J, the gap between germline ends came to 9 bases. The length of the CDR3 is 11 residues. Germline V gene sequence: CDR1 SGHVS, CDR2 FQNEAQ. The entire variable domain, with the rest obtained from reference TRBV7-8 and TRBJ2-1, is as follows: GAGVSQSPRYKVAKRGQDVALRCDPISGHVSLFWYQQALGQGPEFLTYFQNEAQLDKSGLPSDRFFAERPEGSVSTLKIQRTQQEDSAVYLCASSPRGEQFFGPGTRLTVL.

The CDR3 nucleotides read TGTGCCAGCAGCCGGAAGGGCAGGGCTTTAGCAGATACGCAGTATTTT. It codes for CASSRKGRALADTQYF. The rearrangement uses TRBV7-9 and TRBJ2-3; a weak D match, TRBD1 (5 bases). The germline CDR1 and CDR2 sequences are SEHNR and FQNEAQ (reference sequence). The CDR3 covers 16 residues. Trimming took 5 bases from V and 4 from J, leaving 19 bases between them.

The gene calls are TRBV5-6 and TRBJ2-1; no firm D call. Germline V gene lookup returns CDR1 SGHDT and CDR2 YYEEEE. This CDR3 spans 15 amino acids. V lost 2 bases to trimming and J lost 0 bases, with 9 bases between them. The CDR3 sequence is CASSFYTSSYNEQFF. Written as DNA, the CDR3 is TGTGCCAGCAGCTTCTACACGAGCTCCTACAATGAGCAGTTCTTC. Based on the CDR3 plus reference TRBV5-6 and TRBJ2-1, the full variable domain is DAGVTQSPTHLIKTRGQQVTLRCSPKSGHDTVSWYQQALGQGPQFIFQYYEEEERQRGNFPDRFSGHQFPNYSSELNVNALLLGDSALYLCASSFYTSSYNEQFFGPGTRLTVL.

The chain couples TRBV9 to TRBJ2-1; the D call may be TRBD1 or TRBD2 (6 bases each). CDR3 length equals 15 residues. V was clipped by 3 bases and J by 2 bases, with 12 bases between them. From germline, CDR1 is SGDLS and CDR2 YYNGEE. CDR3 nucleotide sequence: TGTGCCAGCAGCGAAACGGGGGCCGCCTACAATGAGCAGTTCTTC. Its translation: CASSETGAAYNEQFF.

The CDR3 DNA reads as TGCAGCGTTTTATCGGGGGCGAACACCGGGGAGCTGTTTTTT. Residues: CSVLSGANTGELFF. The V and J genes are TRBV29-1 and TRBJ2-2; TRBD2 is a possible D gene (6 bases). Germline CDR1 and CDR2: SQVTM and ANQGSEA. The V gene lost 5 bases and the J gene lost 0 bases, with 10 bases spanning the gap. This CDR3 is built from 14 residues.

CDR3 DNA: TGTGCCAGCAGGGTAACAGGGTCGGTCTACGAGCAGTACTTC. Its protein product is CASRVTGSVYEQYF. This rearrangement joins TRBV6-5 to TRBJ2-7; weak D call: TRBD1 (6 bases). Per germline, CDR1 MNHEY and CDR2 SVGAGI. The CDR3 totals 14 residues. Trimming took 6 bases from V and 3 from J, leaving 15 bases between them.

The genes are TRBV29-1 and TRBJ2-7; D is unresolved. Looked up from germline, CDR1 is SQVTM and CDR2 is ANQGSEA. The CDR3 extends over 13 amino acids. V was trimmed by 4 bases and J by 3 bases, leaving 13 bases between them. CDR3 sequence (DNA): TGCAGCGTTGGTCTCCGAGAGGTCTACGAGCAGTACTTC. Encoded protein: CSVGLREVYEQYF.

The genes are TRBV7-9 and TRBJ2-5, with TRBD2 as a possible D gene (6 bases). Per the germline V gene, CDR1 is SEHNR and CDR2 is FQNEAQ (reference sequence). V was cut by 11 bases and J by 5 bases, with 18 bases left in between. CDR3 length: 13 residues. The CDR3 region is CAGVRSGGETQYF. For the CDR3, the DNA is TGTGCCGGGGTGAGGAGTGGAGGGGAGACCCAGTACTTC.

The rearrangement links TRBV9 to TRBJ2-3; D possibly corresponds to TRBD2 (5 bases). Germline V gene lookup returns CDR1 SGDLS and CDR2 YYNGEE. The CDR3 is 15 residues long. The V and J ends lost 0 bases and 10 bases respectively, with 18 bases between them. Here the CDR3 DNA reads TGTGCCAGCAGCGTAGCTTCGGCTACCGGGAACGCGCAGTATTTT. It yields the protein CASSVASATGNAQYF.

The sample holds a few counts of this clone. The V call is TRBV19, the J call TRBJ1-5; D possibly corresponds to TRBD1 (5 bases). The germline V gene has CDR1 LNHDA and CDR2 SQIVND (reference sequence). There are 13 residues in the CDR3. CDR3 DNA sequence: TGTGCAAGCAGCGATGGGGGGGGACAGCCCCAGCATTTT. It specifies CASSDGGGQPQHF.

V and J are TRBV6-5 and TRBJ1-6; 7 bases map to TRBD1. The V and J ends lost 0 bases and 10 bases, in that order; junction bases with no gene match: 9. Per the germline V gene, CDR1 is MNHEY and CDR2 is SVGAGI. CDR3 length equals 16 residues. In DNA form, the CDR3 reads TGTGCCAGCAGTTACTCGAGGGGGCAGAAGGAGTCACCCCTCCACTTT. This sequence encodes CASSYSRGQKESPLHF.

CDR3 residues: CASSTGTSIVDEQFF. In DNA, the CDR3 is TGTGCCAGTAGTACCGGGACTAGCATAGTCGATGAGCAGTTCTTC. The chain is built from TRBV19 and TRBJ2-1; 9 bases fit TRBD2. Germline loops: CDR1 LNHDA, CDR2 SQIVND (reference sequence). This CDR3 has 15 residues. The V and J ends lost 4 bases and 8 bases, in that order; junction bases with no gene match: 9.

V is TRBV9 and J is TRBJ1-5, with D perhaps matching TRBD1 (5 bases). CDR3 length equals 15 residues. CDR1 SGDLS and CDR2 YYNGEE come from the germline V gene. Trimming stripped 0 bases from V and 0 bases from J, with 7 bases between. CDR3 loop: CASSVDGASNQPQHF. CDR3 nucleotides: TGTGCCAGCAGCGTAGATGGGGCTAGCAATCAGCCCCAGCATTTT.

This clone was found a few times. The chain joins TRBV7-9 to TRBJ1-1; possible D gene TRBD1, 5 bases. The CDR3 consists of 15 residues. Trimming stripped 4 bases from V and 1 base from J, with 13 bases between. The germline V gene encodes CDR1 SEHNR and CDR2 FQNEAQ (reference sequence). CDR3 sequence (DNA): TGTGCCAGCAGCTCCTGGGACCGTCCGAACACTGAAGCTTTCTTT. It encodes CASSSWDRPNTEAFF.

The genes are TRBV27 and TRBJ2-1; 12 nucleotides match TRBD2. CDR1 and CDR2 from the germline V gene are MNHEY and SMNVEV (reference sequence). This CDR3 is 18 amino acids long. J gave up 7 bases and V 7 bases, and 17 bases lay outside the gene matches. The CDR3 reads CASTSAGTSGFIGNEQFF. In DNA, the CDR3 is TGTGCCAGCACTTCCGCCGGGACTAGCGGGTTCATCGGTAATGAGCAGTTCTTC.

The chain uses TRBV5-4 and TRBJ1-5; no firm D call. V gave up 2 bases and J gave up 0 bases, with 12 bases separating them. Germline V gene data show CDR1 as SGHNT and CDR2 as YYREEE (reference sequence). The CDR3 sequence is 16 residues long. CDR3 DNA: TGTGCCAGCAGCTTTTTTCGGGTCTATAGCAATCAGCCCCAGCATTTT. It is translated as CASSFFRVYSNQPQHF.

The rearrangement joins TRBV10-2 to TRBJ1-1; TRBD1 is a possible D gene (5 bases). The germline V gene has CDR1 WSHSY and CDR2 SAAADI. This CDR3 is 14 amino acids long. The germline V and J ends were trimmed by 8 bases and 5 bases, with 18 bases remaining between them. CDR3 sequence: CASEGPAGGTEAFF. The CDR3, as DNA: TGCGCCAGCGAGGGGCCGGCAGGAGGTACTGAAGCTTTCTTT.

This rearrangement joins TRBV6-6 to TRBJ1-1, with D uncertain. Trimming shortened V by 4 bases and J by 0 bases, and 9 bases separated the two germline ends. CDR1 MNHNY and CDR2 SVGAGI come from the germline V gene (reference sequence). This CDR3 region has 14 residues. This CDR3 is CASSSHYMNTEAFF. In nucleotides, the CDR3 is TGTGCCAGCAGTTCACACTATATGAACACTGAAGCTTTCTTT.

This chain connects TRBV18 to TRBJ2-7; 9 nucleotides match TRBD1. This CDR3 has 14 residues. Germline-derived CDR1 and CDR2 are KGHSH and LQKENI. V shed 6 bases, J shed 4 bases, and the junction held 7 bases outside the gene matches. CDR3 residues: CASSSTGQGYEQYF. The CDR3 DNA reads TGTGCCAGCTCTTCCACGGGACAGGGTTACGAGCAGTACTTC.

The genes are TRBV7-8 and TRBJ1-5, with D perhaps matching TRBD1 (6 bases). V was cut by 7 bases and J by 5 bases, with 12 bases left in between. This CDR3 has 13 residues. CDR1 and CDR2 (germline): SGHVS, FQNEAQ. The CDR3: CASTPGGYQPQHF. The CDR3 bases are TGTGCCAGCACCCCGGGGGGCTATCAGCCCCAGCATTTT.